This TCR beta chain stems from a study of blood T cell repertoires in COVID-19. Study context: Sample material is recorded as cDNA or gDNA derived from T cells, B-cell-depleted T cells, or PBMCs.

TCRdb keeps only in-frame clones here, not all; method: immunoSEQ multiplex PCR. The sample includes over 130,000 clones, 84% of them seen just once. This CDR3 spans 16 amino acids. The V end was cut by 5 bases, the J end by 7 bases, with 20 bases between. CDR1 and CDR2 (germline): MDHEN, SYDVKM. Sequences were obtained from PBMCs or T cells enriched from blood (not recorded which). The receptor's source is a man over 45 in a cohort exposed to, infected with or recovered from COVID-19 (not recorded which). The V and J genes are TRBV28 and TRBJ1-4; maybe TRBD1 (5 bases). Here the CDR3 reads CASSLLSGGLFEKLFF. The DNA of the CDR3 is TGTGCCAGCAGTCTACTCTCGGGGGGTTTATTTGAAAAACTGTTTTTT.